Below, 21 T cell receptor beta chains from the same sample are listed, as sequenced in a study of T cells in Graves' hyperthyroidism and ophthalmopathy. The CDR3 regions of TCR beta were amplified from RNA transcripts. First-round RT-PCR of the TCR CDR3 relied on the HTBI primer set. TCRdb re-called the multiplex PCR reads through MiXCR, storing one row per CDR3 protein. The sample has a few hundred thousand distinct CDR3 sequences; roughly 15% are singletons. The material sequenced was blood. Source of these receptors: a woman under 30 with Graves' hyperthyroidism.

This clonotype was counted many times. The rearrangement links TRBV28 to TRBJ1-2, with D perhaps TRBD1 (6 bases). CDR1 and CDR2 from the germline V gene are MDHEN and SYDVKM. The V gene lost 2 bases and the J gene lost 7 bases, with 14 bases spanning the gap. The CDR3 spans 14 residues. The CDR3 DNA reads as TGTGCCAGCAGTTTAAATACGGGGGCGAGTGGCTACACCTTC. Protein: CASSLNTGASGYTF.

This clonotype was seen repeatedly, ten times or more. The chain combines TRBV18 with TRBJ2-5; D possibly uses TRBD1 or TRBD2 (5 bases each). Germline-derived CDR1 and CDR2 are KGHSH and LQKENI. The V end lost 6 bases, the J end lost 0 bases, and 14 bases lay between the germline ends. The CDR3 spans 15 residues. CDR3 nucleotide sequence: TGTGCCAGCTCGCTATACGGGACCCACCAAGAGACCCAGTACTTC. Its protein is CASSLYGTHQETQYF.

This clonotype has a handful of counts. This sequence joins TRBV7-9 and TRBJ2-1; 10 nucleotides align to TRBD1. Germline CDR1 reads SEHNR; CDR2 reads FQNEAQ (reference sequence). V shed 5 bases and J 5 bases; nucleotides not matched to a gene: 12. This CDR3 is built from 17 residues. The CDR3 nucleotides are TGTGCCAGCAGCCCGCCCCCCCGGGACAGGGGTAACAATGAGCAGTTCTTC. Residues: CASSPPPRDRGNNEQFF. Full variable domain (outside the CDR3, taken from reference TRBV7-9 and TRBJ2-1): DTGVSQNPRHKITKRGQNVTFRCDPISEHNRLYWYRQTLGQGPEFLTYFQNEAQLEKSRLLSDRFSAERPKGSFSTLEIQRTEQGDSAMYLCASSPPPRDRGNNEQFFGPGTRLTVL.

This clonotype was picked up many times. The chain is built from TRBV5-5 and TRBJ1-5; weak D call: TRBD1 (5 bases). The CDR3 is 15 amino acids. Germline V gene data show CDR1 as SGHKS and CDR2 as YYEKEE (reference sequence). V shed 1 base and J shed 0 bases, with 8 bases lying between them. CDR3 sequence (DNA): TGTGCCAGCAGCTTGCTGGGGGATAGCAATCAGCCCCAGCATTTT. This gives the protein CASSLLGDSNQPQHF. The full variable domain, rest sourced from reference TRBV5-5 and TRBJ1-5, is DAGVTQSPTHLIKTRGQQVTLRCSPISGHKSVSWYQQVLGQGPQFIFQYYEKEERGRGNFPDRFSARQFPNYSSELNVNALLLGDSALYLCASSLLGDSNQPQHFGDGTRLSIL.

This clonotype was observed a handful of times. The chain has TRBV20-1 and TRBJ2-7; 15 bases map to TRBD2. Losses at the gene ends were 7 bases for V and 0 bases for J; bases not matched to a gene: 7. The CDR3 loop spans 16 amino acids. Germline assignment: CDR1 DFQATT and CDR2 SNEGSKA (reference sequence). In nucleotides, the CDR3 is TGCAGTGTGCGTGGGACTAGCGGGAGGTACTCCTACGAGCAGTACTTC. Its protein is CSVRGTSGRYSYEQYF.

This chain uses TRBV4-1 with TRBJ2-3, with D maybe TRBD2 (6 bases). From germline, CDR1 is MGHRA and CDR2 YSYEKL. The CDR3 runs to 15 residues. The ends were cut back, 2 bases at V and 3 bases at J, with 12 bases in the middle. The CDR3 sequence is CASSQFWLATDTQYF. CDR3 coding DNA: TGCGCCAGCAGCCAATTTTGGCTAGCGACAGATACGCAGTATTTT.

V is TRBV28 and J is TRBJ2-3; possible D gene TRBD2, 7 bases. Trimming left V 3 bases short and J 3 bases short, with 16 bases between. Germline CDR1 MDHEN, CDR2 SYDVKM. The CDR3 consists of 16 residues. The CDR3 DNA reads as TGTGCCAGCAGTTTCCAACTACAGGGAGGGACAGATACGCAGTATTTT. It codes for CASSFQLQGGTDTQYF. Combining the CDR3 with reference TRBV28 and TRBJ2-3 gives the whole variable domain DVKVTQSSRYLVKRTGEKVFLECVQDMDHENMFWYRQDPGLGLRLIYFSYDVKMKEKGDIPEGYSVSREKKERFSLILESASTNQTSMYLCASSFQLQGGTDTQYFGPGTRLTVL.

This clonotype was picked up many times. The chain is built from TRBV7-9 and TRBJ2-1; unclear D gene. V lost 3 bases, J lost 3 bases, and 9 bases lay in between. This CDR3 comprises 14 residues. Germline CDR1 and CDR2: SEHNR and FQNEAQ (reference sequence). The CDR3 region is CASSFSRNYNEQFF. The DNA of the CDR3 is TGTGCCAGCAGCTTTTCCAGGAACTACAATGAGCAGTTCTTC.

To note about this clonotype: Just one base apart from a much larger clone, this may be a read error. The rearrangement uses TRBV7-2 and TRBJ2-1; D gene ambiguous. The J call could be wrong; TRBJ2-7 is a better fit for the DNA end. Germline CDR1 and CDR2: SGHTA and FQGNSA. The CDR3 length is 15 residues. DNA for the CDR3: TGTGCCAGCACCCCAACTGCGGTCTCCTACAATGAGCAGTACTTC. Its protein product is CASTPTAVSYNEQYF.

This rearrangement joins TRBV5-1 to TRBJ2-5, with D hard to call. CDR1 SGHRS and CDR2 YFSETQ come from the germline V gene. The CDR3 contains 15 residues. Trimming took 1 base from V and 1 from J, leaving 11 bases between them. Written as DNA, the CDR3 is TGCGCCAGCAGCTTGACACCCGCCCCCCAAGAGACCCAGTACTTC. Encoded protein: CASSLTPAPQETQYF.

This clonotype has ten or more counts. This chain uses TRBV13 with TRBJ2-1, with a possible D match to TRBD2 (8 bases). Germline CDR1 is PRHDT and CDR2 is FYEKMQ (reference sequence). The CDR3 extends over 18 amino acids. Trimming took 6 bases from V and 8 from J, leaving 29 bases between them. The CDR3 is CASSHTGEGAGEGYEQFF. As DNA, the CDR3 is TGTGCCAGCAGTCATACAGGGGAGGGAGCGGGAGAGGGATATGAGCAGTTCTTC.

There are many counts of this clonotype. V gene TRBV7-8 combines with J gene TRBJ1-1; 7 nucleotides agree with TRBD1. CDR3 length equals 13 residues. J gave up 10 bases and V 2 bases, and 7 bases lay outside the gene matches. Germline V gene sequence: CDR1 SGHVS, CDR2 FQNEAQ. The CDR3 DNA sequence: TGTGCCAGCAGCTTACGAGAGACAGGGCGAGCTTTCTTT. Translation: CASSLRETGRAFF.

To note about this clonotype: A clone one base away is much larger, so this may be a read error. CDR3 DNA: TGTGCCGGCTTGGTAGGTGCCAATGAGCAGTTCTTC. Translation: CAGLVGANEQFF. The rearrangement uses TRBV2 and TRBJ2-1, with D unresolved. Trimming shortened V by 11 bases and J by 6 bases, and 14 bases separated the two germline ends. Per the germline V gene, CDR1 is SNHLY and CDR2 is FYNNEI. This CDR3 has 12 amino acids.

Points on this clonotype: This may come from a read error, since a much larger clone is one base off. CDR3 nucleotides: TGTGCCTGGAGTCGGACAGGGGGCTTCCTCGAGCAGTACTTC. It encodes CAWSRTGGFLEQYF. The chain carries TRBV30 and TRBJ2-7, with 11 bases aligning to TRBD1. The germline V gene encodes CDR1 GTSNPN and CDR2 SVGIG (reference sequence). The CDR3 runs to 14 residues. The junction had 6 bases not matched to a gene; V was cut back by 2 bases and J by 6 bases.

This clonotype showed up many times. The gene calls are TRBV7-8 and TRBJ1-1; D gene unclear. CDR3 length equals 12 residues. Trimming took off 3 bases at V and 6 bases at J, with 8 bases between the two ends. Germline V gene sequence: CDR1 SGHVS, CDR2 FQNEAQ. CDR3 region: CASSFGGPEAFF. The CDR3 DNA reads TGTGCCAGCAGCTTCGGTGGACCTGAAGCTTTCTTT.

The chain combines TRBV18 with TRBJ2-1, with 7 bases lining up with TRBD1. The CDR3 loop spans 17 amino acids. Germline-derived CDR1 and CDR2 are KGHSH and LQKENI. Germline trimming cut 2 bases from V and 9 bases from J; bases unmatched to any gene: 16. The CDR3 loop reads CASSPNAGGSRVGEQFF. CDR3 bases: TGTGCCAGCTCACCAAATGCAGGGGGTTCACGGGTCGGTGAGCAGTTCTTC.

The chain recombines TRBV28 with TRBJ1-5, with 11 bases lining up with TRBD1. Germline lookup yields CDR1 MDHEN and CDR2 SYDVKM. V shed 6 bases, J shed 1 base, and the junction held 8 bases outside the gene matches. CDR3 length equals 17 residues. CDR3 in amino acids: CASRDPGTGGSNQPQHF. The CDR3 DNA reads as TGTGCCAGCAGGGATCCCGGGACAGGGGGAAGCAATCAGCCCCAGCATTTT. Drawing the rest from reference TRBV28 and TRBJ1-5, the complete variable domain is DVKVTQSSRYLVKRTGEKVFLECVQDMDHENMFWYRQDPGLGLRLIYFSYDVKMKEKGDIPEGYSVSREKKERFSLILESASTNQTSMYLCASRDPGTGGSNQPQHFGDGTRLSIL.

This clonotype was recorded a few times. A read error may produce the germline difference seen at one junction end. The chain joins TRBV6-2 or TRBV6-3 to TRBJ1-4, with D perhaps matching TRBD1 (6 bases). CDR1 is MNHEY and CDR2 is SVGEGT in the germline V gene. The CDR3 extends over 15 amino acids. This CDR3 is CASSYLGTTNEKLFF. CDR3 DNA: TGTGCCAGCAGTTACCTCGGGACAACGAATGAAAAACTGTTTTTT.

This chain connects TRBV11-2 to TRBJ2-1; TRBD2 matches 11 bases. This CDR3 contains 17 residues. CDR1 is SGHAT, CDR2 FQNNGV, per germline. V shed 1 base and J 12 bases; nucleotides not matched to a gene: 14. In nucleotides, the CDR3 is TGTGCCAGCAGCTTAGGAGGGCTAGCGGGAGGTCCCGGGGGGCAGTTCTTC. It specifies CASSLGGLAGGPGGQFF.

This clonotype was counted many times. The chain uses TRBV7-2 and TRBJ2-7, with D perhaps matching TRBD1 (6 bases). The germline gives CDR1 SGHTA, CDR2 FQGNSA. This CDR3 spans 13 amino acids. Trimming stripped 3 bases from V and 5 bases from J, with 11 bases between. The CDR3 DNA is TGTGCCAGCAGCTTCAGGGGTTCAGACGAGCAGTACTTC. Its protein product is CASSFRGSDEQYF. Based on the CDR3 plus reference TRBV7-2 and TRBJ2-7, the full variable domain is GAGVSQSPSNKVTEKGKDVELRCDPISGHTALYWYRQSLGQGLEFLIYFQGNSAPDKSGLPSDRFSAERTGGSVSTLTIQRTQQEDSAVYLCASSFRGSDEQYFGPGTRLTVT.

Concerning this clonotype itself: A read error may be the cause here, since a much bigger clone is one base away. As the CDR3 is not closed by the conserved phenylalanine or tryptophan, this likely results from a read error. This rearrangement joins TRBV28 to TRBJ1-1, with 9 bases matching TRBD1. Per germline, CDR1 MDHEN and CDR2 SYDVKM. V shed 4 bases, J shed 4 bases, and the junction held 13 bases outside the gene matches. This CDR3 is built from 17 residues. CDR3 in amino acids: CASSSPTGTGSGTEAFL. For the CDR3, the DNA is TGTGCCAGCAGTTCCCCGACCGGGACAGGGTCGGGCACTGAAGCTTTCCTT.